A single TCR beta chain is shown here with its context. Antigen unknown. This specimen belongs to a study of cytomegalovirus exposure and HLA in healthy donors. Germline values: CDR1 SGHRS, CDR2 YFSETQ. V shed 1 base and J 2 bases; nucleotides not matched to a gene: 14. This CDR3 contains 18 residues. PCR was performed using 60 Vbeta and 13 Jbeta primers. Assay used: immunoSEQ multiplex PCR; TCRdb lists only in-frame clones, some missing. The table has 100,000 or so clones, approximately 82% seen once. General study results and limits: The authors excluded some V segments, including TRBV6-2 and TRBV6-3, as indistinguishable. One variant, a missense change in DCLRE1C, was linked in a later analysis to TCR beta V- and J-gene trimming.

This clonotype originated in a man aged 40-55 years in good health and CMV-seronegative. The sequenced sample was PBMCs. The J gene is TRBJ2-7, the V gene TRBV5-1; TRBD1 agrees at 8 bases. CDR3 region: CASSLSRFGDRTTYEQYF. DNA of the CDR3: TGCGCCAGCAGCTTGTCGCGGTTTGGGGACAGGACAACCTACGAGCAGTACTTC. The entire variable domain, with the rest obtained from reference TRBV5-1 and TRBJ2-7, is as follows: KAGVTQTPRYLIKTRGQQVTLSCSPISGHRSVSWYQQTPGQGLQFLFEYFSETQRNKGNFPGRFSGRQFSNSRSEMNVSTLELGDSALYLCASSLSRFGDRTTYEQYFGPGTRLTVT.